The rows below give T cell receptor beta chains drawn from one sample of a study of monozygotic twins with inflammatory bowel disease. TCRdb reprocessed the 5' RACE reads, keeping one entry per CDR3 protein, no DNA. Its table records around 400,000 distinct CDR3 sequences. Sequencing used blood. These receptors were collected from a human donor with ulcerative colitis or Crohn's disease, or a healthy co-twin of an affected twin (not recorded which). CDR3s include the opening cysteine and the closing phenylalanine or tryptophan.

>TRBV5-4|TRBJ2-7
CASSLRGKVDEQYF
>TRBV7-9|TRBJ2-5
CASSGTMQETQYF
>TRBV12-3/TRBV12-4|TRBJ2-3
CASSFFGAGSTDTQYF
>TRBV5-1|TRBJ1-1
CASSLDPGGGTEAFF
>TRBV7-2|TRBJ2-3
CASSRTQPTQYF
>TRBV11-3|TRBJ2-1
CASSLDYLNEQFF
>TRBV27|TRBJ2-3
CASSRQVGGGGPDTQYF
>TRBV24-1|TRBJ1-2
CATSDPGTPMAGYTF
>TRBV28|TRBJ2-3
CASSLPIPPADTQYF
>TRBV6-1|TRBJ1-3
CASSDARAGNTIYF
>TRBV20-1|TRBJ2-7
CSASDRYHEQYF
>TRBV19|TRBJ1-6
CASSGTGNYNSPLHF
>TRBV5-6|TRBJ2-2
CASSATGTDNTGELFF
>TRBV16|TRBJ1-1
CASSQWDRGNTEAFF
>TRBV5-6|TRBJ2-1
CASSQDPYNEQFF
>TRBV10-3|TRBJ2-7
CAIRGHGTGEDEQYF
>TRBV5-1|TRBJ2-2
CASSSRLLAGANTGELFF
>TRBV7-3|TRBJ2-1
CASSFTIRDEQFF
>TRBV5-1|TRBJ1-1
CATSDPGNTEAFF
>TRBV7-2|TRBJ2-4
CASSIGPIAKNIQYF
>TRBV5-1|TRBJ1-4
CASSFREPNEKLFF
>TRBV5-4|TRBJ1-1
CASSLPTGDAFF